This is a list of T cell receptor beta chains from one sample in a study of blood T cell repertoires in COVID-19. Measured with immunoSEQ multiplex PCR; TCRdb has only the in-frame clones, and not every one. The repertoire has a few hundred thousand clones, about 84% of them found once; the top ten carry about 12%. What was sequenced was peripheral blood. All receptors derive from an elderly man with acute or convalescent COVID-19. CDR3s include the opening cysteine and the closing phenylalanine or tryptophan. Fields, in order: clone size, V gene, CDR3 protein. The size entry is marked missing in some rows and otherwise reads once, few, many or a size class.

>-|TRBV7-9
CASSRITGDGYTF
>-|TRBV6-5
CASSYSSGTSSYGYTF
>-|TRBV7-9
CASSFRDSTNGYTF
>-|TRBV28
CASSFGGVDIQYF
>-|TRBV2
CASSEGRGLSYNSPLHF
>-|TRBV10-1
CASSDGGQETQYF
>-|TRBV3-1/TRBV3-2
CASSQPPAGGGYTQYF
>once|TRBV19
CASALWSPGGSEKLFF
>-|TRBV27
CASRRAGENTQYF
>-|TRBV7-3
CASSLEASGVSWQFF
>-|TRBV6-5
CASSNGGTGNQPQHF
>-|TRBV5-4
CASSTDYEQYF
>-|TRBV9
CASSVGQGISYEQYF
>-|TRBV6-6
CASTTRGGVSPLHF
>-|TRBV29-1
CSVEDLGGFSTDTQYF
>-|TRBV25-1
CASSENKGINEKLFF
>-|TRBV9
CASSGGTDYIGANVLTF
>-|TRBV6-5
CASTPGGNTEAFF
>-|TRBV10-3
CAISETSGSYNEQFF
>-|TRBV28
CASSLSPVETQYF
>once|TRBV29-1
CSVVSAGGTEAFF
>once|TRBV28
CASSFPGQGWGYGYTF
>-|TRBV28
CASSLWTGGALGYTF
>once|TRBV6-5
CASSYGQGEFF
>-|TRBV29-1
CSVVPGGSYEQYF
>-|TRBV6-5
CASSYKRGRPYNEQFF
>-|TRBV11-2
CASSATRETQYF